A single sample gave rise to the 28 T cell receptor beta chains below, sequenced in a study of graft-versus-host responses after intestinal transplantation. For these receptors, no antigen is known. Sequencing was performed with immunoSEQ multiplex PCR; in TCRdb, only in-frame clones are kept and a portion is missing. The sample lists around 90,000 clones, roughly 91% seen once, with about 1.1% in the top ten. The sequencing used unstimulated CD8+ T cells sorted from spleen or lymph node cells, collected before transplant. These receptors all stem from a human donor who was the organ donor for an intestinal transplant.

About this clone itself: Other DNA sequences within the sample encode an identical CDR3. The V call is TRBV19, the J call TRBJ2-1, with D maybe TRBD1 (6 bases). Trimming cost V 3 bases and J 9 bases, with 9 bases left between them. The germline CDR1 and CDR2 sequences are LNHDA and SQIVND (reference sequence). The CDR3 contains 12 residues. The CDR3 region has the DNA TGTGCCAGTAGTATTGGGGGCGGTGAGCAGTTCTTC. Amino acids: CASSIGGGEQFF. The full variable domain, with the rest looked up from reference TRBV19 and TRBJ2-1, is DGGITQSPKYLFRKEGQNVTLSCEQNLNHDAMYWYRQDPGQGLRLIYYSQIVNDFQKGDIAEGYSVSREKKESFPLTVTSAQKNPTAFYLCASSIGGGEQFFGPGTRLTVL.

The J gene is TRBJ2-5, the V gene TRBV23-1; D ambiguous. The DNA end is a closer match to TRBJ2-7, so the J assignment may be wrong. TRBV23-1 is reported as an ORF; its role is uncertain. CDR3 length: 13 amino acids. The CDR3: CASSLGRPYEQYF. DNA for the CDR3: TGCGCCAGCAGTCTGGGCAGACCCTACGAGCAGTACTTC.

This chain links TRBV29-1 with TRBJ2-7; D perhaps matches TRBD1 (6 bases). There are 13 residues in the CDR3. With 8 bases removed from V and 3 bases from J, the gap between germline ends came to 17 bases. The V gene's germline CDR1 is SQVTM and CDR2 ANQGSEA. The CDR3 DNA reads TGCAGCATTTACAGGGCGTCGAGCTACGAGCAGTACTTC. This encodes CSIYRASSYEQYF.

CDR3 loop: CASSLDERGQETQYF. In nucleotides, the CDR3 is TGCGCCAGCAGCTTGGATGAGCGGGGCCAAGAGACCCAGTACTTC. This sequence joins TRBV5-1 and TRBJ2-5, with 7 positions matching TRBD2. The germline CDR1 and CDR2 sequences are SGHRS and YFSETQ. Trimming took 0 bases from V and 1 from J; bases not matched to a gene: 3. The CDR3 spans 15 residues.

This clone was picked up a small number of times. V gene TRBV7-3 combines with J gene TRBJ2-7; a possible D gene is TRBD2 (6 bases). The CDR3 length is 15 residues. The germline V gene has CDR1 SGHTA and CDR2 FQGTGA. Trimming removed 5 bases at V and 3 bases at J, with 17 bases between. The DNA of the CDR3 is TGTGCCAGCAGCCCTCCTGGACTACCCCACTACGAGCAGTACTTC. Encoded protein: CASSPPGLPHYEQYF. Full variable domain (remainder filled in from reference TRBV7-3 and TRBJ2-7): GAGVSQTPSNKVTEKGKYVELRCDPISGHTALYWYRQSLGQGPEFLIYFQGTGAADDSGLPNDRFFAVRPEGSVSTLKIQRTERGDSAVYLCASSPPGLPHYEQYFGPGTRLTVT.

The chain carries TRBV7-3 and TRBJ2-1; no firm D call. V was shortened by 0 bases and J by 0 bases, with 9 bases between the two germline ends. The CDR3 loop spans 16 amino acids. Germline CDR1 is SGHTA and CDR2 is FQGTGA. The CDR3 DNA reads as TGTGCCAGCAGCTTAACGCTTCGTAGCTCCTACAATGAGCAGTTCTTC. Translation gives CASSLTLRSSYNEQFF.

This clone was picked up a small number of times. The gene calls are TRBV11-2 and TRBJ1-6, with unresolved D. V lost 5 bases and J 9 bases, leaving 11 bases between the germline ends. Germline V gene sequence: CDR1 SGHAT, CDR2 FQNNGV. The CDR3 has 13 amino acids. The CDR3 loop reads CASSVEFGSPLHF. The DNA of the CDR3 is TGTGCCAGCAGCGTGGAGTTTGGTTCACCCCTCCACTTT.

The V and J genes are TRBV28 and TRBJ2-3, with D perhaps matching TRBD2 (5 bases). Germline CDR1 reads MDHEN; CDR2 reads SYDVKM. The V and J ends lost 6 bases and 1 base respectively, with 14 bases between them. This CDR3 spans 15 amino acids. CDR3 amino acids: CASSHRTPGTDTQYF. CDR3 nucleotides: TGTGCCAGCAGCCACCGGACTCCCGGCACAGATACGCAGTATTTT.

This rearrangement joins TRBV10-3 to TRBJ2-7, with 8 bases that match TRBD2. Germline values: CDR1 ENHRY, CDR2 SYGVKD. CDR3 length: 12 residues. V dropped 10 bases and J dropped 4; count of bases not matched to a gene: 6. The CDR3 reads CATGTRAYEQYF. The CDR3 DNA sequence: TGTGCCACCGGGACTAGGGCATACGAGCAGTACTTC.

The V call is TRBV29-1, the J call TRBJ2-7; 8 bases line up with TRBD1. Germline CDR1 and CDR2: SQVTM and ANQGSEA. Unmatched junction bases numbered 5, after V lost 6 bases and J lost 1 base. CDR3 length equals 13 residues. The CDR3 here is CSVRTGTSYEQYF. CDR3 DNA: TGCAGCGTGAGGACAGGGACTTCCTACGAGCAGTACTTC.

This chain's CDR3 is CASSIPQTVNEQFF. DNA for the CDR3: TGTGCCAGTAGTATCCCCCAGACTGTTAATGAGCAGTTCTTC. This chain joins TRBV19 and TRBJ2-1, with D hard to call. This CDR3 has 14 amino acids. Germline loops: CDR1 LNHDA, CDR2 SQIVND (reference sequence). Between the trimmed V and J ends, which lost 3 bases and 7 bases, there was a span of 13 bases.

A note on this clone: One junction end does not reproduce the germline sequence, and a read error may be involved. This same CDR3 is encoded by further DNA sequences in the sample. The chain uses TRBV5-4 and TRBJ1-1; D is undetermined. Germline V CDR1 and CDR2: SGHNT, YYREEE (reference sequence). The CDR3 covers 13 residues. In nucleotides, the CDR3 is TGTGCCAGCAGCCTAGAGGCAAACACCGAAGCTTTCTTT. Encoded protein: CASSLEANTEAFF.

This rearrangement joins TRBV5-4 to TRBJ2-2, with TRBD2 matching 7 bases. V lost 2 bases and J lost 7; bases outside the gene matches: 8. Per germline, CDR1 SGHNT and CDR2 YYREEE (reference sequence). The CDR3 contains 15 residues. The chain's CDR3 is CASSFSRAGVGELFF. The CDR3 DNA sequence: TGTGCCAGCAGCTTTTCTAGGGCGGGGGTCGGGGAGCTGTTTTTT.

The V gene is TRBV30, the J gene TRBJ1-2; 7 bases are shared with TRBD1. Looked up from germline, CDR1 is GTSNPN and CDR2 is SVGIG (reference sequence). J gave up 0 bases and V 4 bases, and 8 bases lay outside the gene matches. This CDR3 region has 15 residues. The DNA of the CDR3 is TGTGCCTGGATATGGTGGGACAGAACTAACTATGGCTACACCTTC. Protein sequence: CAWIWWDRTNYGYTF.

The chain recombines TRBV19 with TRBJ2-5; weak D call: TRBD2 (5 bases). The end of the DNA aligns better with TRBJ2-7, so the J call may be wrong. There are 16 residues in the CDR3. Germline assignment: CDR1 LNHDA and CDR2 SQIVND (reference sequence). The CDR3 nucleotides are TGTGCCAGTAGTATCTCACTAGGGTATTCCACCTACGAGCAGTACTTC. This sequence encodes CASSISLGYSTYEQYF.

This chain uses TRBV7-2 with TRBJ2-7; 10 bases match TRBD2. CDR1 and CDR2 (germline): SGHTA, FQGNSA. This CDR3 spans 15 amino acids. The J segment lost 4 bases and the V segment lost 3 bases, leaving 6 bases of the junction unmatched. The CDR3 bases are TGTGCCAGCAGCTTTCGGCTAGCGGGGGTATACGAGCAGTACTTC. Protein sequence: CASSFRLAGVYEQYF.

The gene calls are TRBV28 and TRBJ2-7; TRBD2 matches at 9 bases. The CDR3 has 16 amino acids. J lost 3 bases, V lost 7 bases, and 13 bases had no gene match. Germline V CDR1 and CDR2: MDHEN, SYDVKM. CDR3 sequence: CASTGTSLVWHYEQYF. CDR3 DNA sequence: TGTGCCAGCACCGGGACTAGCTTGGTGTGGCACTACGAGCAGTACTTC.

The rearrangement links TRBV11-2 to TRBJ2-1; 10 bases fit TRBD1. Trimming cost V 2 bases and J 6 bases; bases outside gene matches: 10. Germline values: CDR1 SGHAT, CDR2 FQNNGV. The CDR3 contains 17 residues. The CDR3 DNA sequence: TGTGCCAGCAGCTTAATAGCTCCGGACAGGGGGGGCAATGAGCAGTTCTTC. Its translation: CASSLIAPDRGGNEQFF.

This chain uses TRBV5-6 with TRBJ1-5; D unresolved. Germline V CDR1 and CDR2: SGHDT, YYEEEE. The CDR3 loop spans 15 amino acids. The germline V and J ends were trimmed by 2 bases and 0 bases, with 9 bases remaining between them. The CDR3 spells CASSLQPYSNQPQHF. The CDR3 DNA sequence: TGTGCCAGCAGCTTACAGCCCTATAGCAATCAGCCCCAGCATTTT.

The gene calls are TRBV5-1 and TRBJ2-1, with no clear D. The V gene's germline CDR1 is SGHRS and CDR2 YFSETQ. The germline V and J ends were trimmed by 0 bases and 6 bases, with 7 bases remaining between them. The CDR3 is 13 amino acids. For the CDR3, the DNA is TGCGCCAGCAGCTTGGCAGCGAGCAATGAGCAGTTCTTC. Translated, it gives CASSLAASNEQFF.

The genes are TRBV14 and TRBJ1-6; no firm D call. Germline values: CDR1 SGHDN, CDR2 FVKESK. V gave up 2 bases and J gave up 1 base, with 9 bases separating them. There are 16 residues in the CDR3. CDR3 in amino acids: CASSQLGGSYNSPLHF. CDR3 nucleotide sequence: TGTGCCAGCAGCCAACTCGGTGGTTCCTATAATTCACCCCTCCACTTT.

The V call is TRBV27, the J call TRBJ2-3; D ambiguous. Germline V gene data show CDR1 as MNHEY and CDR2 as SMNVEV (reference sequence). The CDR3 is 15 residues long. V lost 1 base to trimming and J lost 2 bases, with 10 bases between them. CDR3 region: CASSLFLSSTDTQYF. The CDR3 DNA is TGTGCCAGCAGTTTATTTCTATCCTCCACAGATACGCAGTATTTT.

In DNA form, the CDR3 reads TGTGCCAGCAGTTTAACAGGTAGCAATCAGCCCCAGCATTTT. Protein sequence: CASSLTGSNQPQHF. The rearrangement uses TRBV27 and TRBJ1-5, with a tentative D call TRBD1 (5 bases). V was pared by 2 bases and J by 0 bases, with 5 bases between. The CDR3 is 14 amino acids. Germline-derived CDR1 and CDR2 are MNHEY and SMNVEV (reference sequence).

The chain carries TRBV9 and TRBJ2-5; tentatively, D is TRBD2 (6 bases). The CDR3 loop spans 12 amino acids. Trimming shortened V by 4 bases and J by 5 bases, and 9 bases separated the two germline ends. Germline V gives CDR1 SGDLS, CDR2 YYNGEE. The CDR3 spells CASSRGWETQYF. Written as DNA, the CDR3 is TGTGCCAGCAGCCGGGGGTGGGAGACCCAGTACTTC.

The chain couples TRBV6-4 to TRBJ2-1, with 7 bases that match TRBD2. The germline CDR1 and CDR2 sequences are MRHNA and SNTAGT. Trimming at V came to 3 bases and at J to 7 bases, leaving 9 bases not matched to a gene. The CDR3 runs 15 residues. CDR3 DNA: TGTGCCAGCAGTGAGCGGGAGAATGGTTGGAATGAGCAGTTCTTC. Translating gives CASSERENGWNEQFF.

The chain couples TRBV7-9 to TRBJ1-1, with unresolved D. CDR3 length equals 14 residues. Germline lookup yields CDR1 SEHNR and CDR2 FQNEAQ (reference sequence). V was trimmed by 1 base and J by 4 bases, leaving 10 bases between them. In nucleotides, the CDR3 is TGTGCCAGCAGCTTAGGGAGCGAGGGCACTGAAGCTTTCTTT. Translation gives CASSLGSEGTEAFF.

The chain uses TRBV19 and TRBJ1-1, with 7 bases that match TRBD1. The V gene end was trimmed by 7 bases and the J gene end by 2 bases; junction bases not matched to a gene: 4. Per germline, CDR1 LNHDA and CDR2 SQIVND (reference sequence). This CDR3 has 13 residues. The CDR3 region has the DNA TGTGCCAGTACCCAGGGGGTTAACACTGAAGCTTTCTTT. Encoded protein: CASTQGVNTEAFF.

This chain uses TRBV19 with TRBJ2-1; D remains ambiguous. The CDR3 has 14 amino acids. Germline V gives CDR1 LNHDA, CDR2 SQIVND (reference sequence). V was clipped by 5 bases and J by 0 bases, with 8 bases between them. CDR3 nucleotides: TGTGCCAGTAGTTCCCTTAGCTCCTACAATGAGCAGTTCTTC. Translating it yields CASSSLSSYNEQFF.